A single sample gave rise to the 17 T cell receptor beta chains below, sequenced in a study of blood T cells in healthy people across ages (dated by TCRdb to the mid-2010s). Libraries were built with 5' RACE. Sequenced using an Illumina HiSeq 2500. A second roughly 7 to 11 cycle PCR used a sample-barcoded 5' primer and a J-beta primer mix. In-frame beta chains were kept once TCRdb had trimmed the public reads at Q25 with fastp and called clones with MiXCR. Rows are unified per CDR3 protein, each entry keeping the most common DNA and genes. This sample gives roughly 790,000 distinct CDR3 sequences in total; around 46% of them show up just once. The top ten hold 20% to 25% of the sample. Sequencing was done on a sample of blood. The receptors were sampled from an older woman in good health.

V and J are TRBV9 and TRBJ2-2, with 15 positions matching TRBD2. V lost 7 bases and J lost 6; bases outside the gene matches: 19. CDR1 is SGDLS, CDR2 YYNGEE, per germline. This CDR3 contains 20 residues. The CDR3 loop is CASSTPPGLAGGLDAGELFF. As DNA, the CDR3 is TGTGCCAGCTCCACCCCACCGGGACTAGCGGGAGGATTGGACGCCGGGGAGCTGTTTTTT.

This clonotype showed up just a few times. The CDR3 here is CASSLATERYGYTF. CDR3 DNA: TGTGCCAGCAGCTTAGCGACGGAACGTTATGGCTACACCTTC. The gene calls are TRBV7-2 and TRBJ1-2, with D unresolved. This CDR3 is 14 amino acids long. Germline CDR1 and CDR2: SGHTA and FQGNSA. V was cut by 0 bases and J by 5 bases, with 10 bases left in between.

In its sample, this clonotype was seen many times. The J gene is TRBJ2-3, the V gene TRBV6-5; D unclear. V shed 2 bases and J shed 1 base, with 10 bases lying between them. CDR3 length equals 15 residues. CDR1 MNHEY and CDR2 SVGAGI come from the germline V gene. The CDR3 nucleotides read TGTGCCAGCAGTTACGGCGATTCTCGCACAGATACGCAGTATTTT. It is translated as CASSYGDSRTDTQYF.

The CDR3 DNA follows: TGTGCCAGCAGCGTAAATCAAGAGACCCAGTTCTTC. Protein sequence: CASSVNQETQFF. The J gene is TRBJ2-5, the V gene TRBV9, with D hard to call. TRBJ2-1 explains the end of the DNA better; the J call may be wrong. Per germline, CDR1 SGDLS and CDR2 YYNGEE. This CDR3 has 12 amino acids.

The CDR3 bases are TGTGCCAGCAGTGAGACTTTCTCCTACAATGAGCAGTTCTTC. Translating it yields CASSETFSYNEQFF. The chain carries TRBV2 and TRBJ2-1, with unresolved D. There are 14 residues in the CDR3. V lost 3 bases to trimming and J lost 0 bases, with 6 bases between them. The germline V gene has CDR1 SNHLY and CDR2 FYNNEI.

In the case of this clonotype: Just one base apart from a much larger clone, this may be a read error. The chain links TRBV5-4 to TRBJ2-3; TRBD2 matches at 11 bases. The CDR3 runs to 17 residues. V shed 3 bases and J 7 bases; nucleotides not matched to a gene: 13. Germline V gene data show CDR1 as SGHNT and CDR2 as YYREEE (reference sequence). In nucleotides, the CDR3 is TGTGCCAGCAGCTCCTACCTGACTAGCGGGGCCCCGTATACGCAGTATTTT. This sequence encodes CASSSYLTSGAPYTQYF.

The V gene is TRBV7-9, the J gene TRBJ2-1; a possible D gene is TRBD1 (6 bases). Germline CDR1 is SEHNR and CDR2 is FQNEAQ (reference sequence). The CDR3 is made up of 17 amino acids. V was clipped by 0 bases and J by 6 bases, with 18 bases between them. CDR3 residues: CASSLAPGVLRFNEQFF. The CDR3 region has the DNA TGTGCCAGCAGCTTAGCCCCAGGGGTCCTAAGGTTCAATGAGCAGTTCTTC.

This clonotype was picked up a small number of times. The V call is TRBV7-8, the J call TRBJ2-6; the match to TRBD1 covers 8 bases. The CDR3 loop spans 18 amino acids. CDR1 is SGHVS and CDR2 is FQNEAQ in the germline V gene. The V segment lost 5 bases and the J segment 0 bases; nucleotides outside the gene matches: 9. The DNA of the CDR3 is TGTGCCAGCAGCGGACCGGGACAGGCAAGCTCTGGGGCCAACGTCCTGACTTTC. As protein: CASSGPGQASSGANVLTF.

This clonotype was seen ten or more times. The V and J genes are TRBV29-1 and TRBJ2-7; 8 nucleotides match TRBD1. V was clipped by 5 bases and J by 6 bases; unmatched bases: 6. The CDR3 covers 12 residues. The germline gives CDR1 SQVTM, CDR2 ANQGSEA. Here the CDR3 reads CSVLQGVSEQYF. In DNA, the CDR3 is TGCAGCGTTCTACAGGGGGTGAGCGAGCAGTACTTC.

V and J are TRBV5-1 and TRBJ1-2; D gene uncertain. This CDR3 is 12 amino acids long. V lost 4 bases, J lost 5 bases, and 9 bases lay in between. Germline V CDR1 and CDR2: SGHRS, YFSETQ. Here the CDR3 DNA reads TGCGCCAGCAGCAGGACGGAATATGGCTACACCTTC. It translates to CASSRTEYGYTF.

The chain joins TRBV20-1 to TRBJ1-6; D is possibly TRBD1 (5 bases). V was clipped by 7 bases and J by 6 bases, with 16 bases between them. This CDR3 has 14 residues. Germline-derived CDR1 and CDR2 are DFQATT and SNEGSKA (reference sequence). CDR3 sequence (DNA): TGCAGTGTTGCCTCGGGACGGCTTAATTCACCCCTCCACTTT. This translates into CSVASGRLNSPLHF.

This chain uses TRBV12-3 or TRBV12-4 with TRBJ2-3; D ambiguous. The CDR3 is 14 amino acids. The V and J ends lost 3 bases and 4 bases respectively, with 11 bases between them. The CDR3 nucleotides are TGTGCCAGCAGTTTTAGAGTGGCCGCAGATACGCAGTATTTT. It yields the protein CASSFRVAADTQYF.

This rearrangement joins TRBV20-1 to TRBJ1-1, with a tentative D call TRBD1 (5 bases). The CDR3 has 15 amino acids. V lost 3 bases to trimming and J lost 3 bases, with 17 bases between them. Germline assignment: CDR1 DFQATT and CDR2 SNEGSKA (reference sequence). The CDR3, as DNA: TGCAGTGCTAGTCCCCCGGAGGGGCGGGACACTGAAGCTTTCTTT. Protein product: CSASPPEGRDTEAFF.

Only a few counts were recorded for this clonotype. CDR3 amino acids: CASSLKGEPYNEQFF. In DNA, the CDR3 is TGTGCCAGCAGCCTAAAGGGGGAACCCTACAATGAGCAGTTCTTC. The chain recombines TRBV7-8 with TRBJ2-1; tentative D call: TRBD1 (6 bases). Germline CDR1 SGHVS, CDR2 FQNEAQ. Trimming left V 5 bases short and J 2 bases short, with 13 bases between. The CDR3 covers 15 residues.

The V and J genes are TRBV7-2 and TRBJ1-6; no clear D gene. Germline CDR1 is SGHTA and CDR2 is FQGNSA. CDR3 length equals 15 residues. The V end lost 2 bases, the J end lost 5 bases, and 10 bases lay between the germline ends. CDR3 coding DNA: TGTGCCAGCAGCTTACGGGCTTTTAATAATTCACCCCTCCACTTT. Its translation: CASSLRAFNNSPLHF.

This chain uses TRBV7-9 with TRBJ2-7; D is perhaps TRBD1 (5 bases). V was trimmed by 2 bases and J by 3 bases, leaving 11 bases between them. Per germline, CDR1 SEHNR and CDR2 FQNEAQ (reference sequence). The CDR3 sequence is 14 residues long. The chain's CDR3 is CASSLSTGYYEQYF. CDR3 nucleotide sequence: TGTGCCAGCAGCTTAAGTACAGGTTACTACGAGCAGTACTTC.

This clonotype has more than one count but fewer than ten. The DNA for the CDR3 is TGTGCCAGCAGGGAGACTAGCGGGGGACATCGCAATGAGCAGTTCTTC. The encoded protein is CASRETSGGHRNEQFF. This rearrangement joins TRBV6-2 or TRBV6-3 to TRBJ2-1, with 12 bases matching TRBD2. This CDR3 spans 16 amino acids. Germline assignment: CDR1 MNHEY and CDR2 SVGEGT. With V trimmed by 6 bases and J by 6 bases, 9 bases remained unmatched.